The 7 T cell receptor beta chains reported below all come from one sample, sequenced in a study of vaccination and CD4 T cells after COVID-19 (dated by TCRdb to the early 2020s). For these TCRs, the target antigens are not known. The method behind the library was PCR. Sequencing was performed on an Illumina iSeq 100. DNA from cultured CD4+ T cells was subjected to TCR sequencing with the Oncomine TCR Beta short-read assay at the Johns Hopkins FTIC core. The public reads were run again by TCRdb, first through fastp at Q25 and then through MiXCR, and only productive beta chains were kept. Rows with one shared CDR3 protein collapse into an entry with the most common genes and DNA. For this sample there are about 15,000 distinct CDR3 sequences; about 52% appear just once. Together, the top ten hold roughly 13% of the sample. The meaning of the sample's time point label: late sampling 161 to 241 days after vaccination in three convalescent patients. The treatment or condition label for this specimen denotes: approximately 9-day PBMC culture with coronavirus spike peptide pools or control peptides (ViraFEST assay).

This specimen was CD4+ T cells from blood, cultured in vitro, taken about 7 months after SARS-CoV-2 vaccination. The receptors were gathered from a human donor who had recovered from COVID-19.

V usage is TRBV7-2 and J usage is TRBJ1-1; 9 bases fit TRBD1. V was pared by 7 bases and J by 0 bases, with 6 bases of the junction left unmatched. CDR1 SGHTA and CDR2 FQGNSA come from the germline V gene. This CDR3 region has 15 residues. This CDR3 reads CASKPGTGMNTEAFF. The CDR3 DNA sequence: TGTGCCAGCAAGCCTGGGACAGGGATGAACACTGAAGCTTTCTTT. Full variable domain (outside the CDR3, taken from reference TRBV7-2 and TRBJ1-1): GAGVSQSPSNKVTEKGKDVELRCDPISGHTALYWYRQSLGQGLEFLIYFQGNSAPDKSGLPSDRFSAERTGGSVSTLTIQRTQQEDSAVYLCASKPGTGMNTEAFFGQGTRLTVV.

There are a few counts of this clonotype. V usage is TRBV6-1 and J usage is TRBJ1-1, with 9 bases fitting TRBD1. This CDR3 spans 13 amino acids. Losses at the gene ends were 6 bases for V and 4 bases for J; bases not matched to a gene: 3. Germline CDR1 MNHNS, CDR2 SASEGT. CDR3 in amino acids: CASRRTGVTEAFF. The CDR3, as DNA: TGTGCCAGCAGGCGGACAGGGGTCACTGAAGCTTTCTTT.

This clonotype was observed a few times. V usage is TRBV6-2 or TRBV6-3 and J usage is TRBJ1-2; 9 bases are shared with TRBD1. CDR3 length: 17 residues. Trimming removed 0 bases from V and 4 bases from J; junction bases left unmatched: 9. In germline, CDR1 is MNHEY, CDR2 SVGEGT. The CDR3 here is CASSYSARADRGYGYTF. CDR3 DNA: TGTGCCAGCAGTTACTCGGCCAGAGCGGACAGGGGCTATGGCTACACCTTC.

This clonotype was detected a few times. This chain joins TRBV7-9 and TRBJ2-5, with 8 bases matching TRBD2. The germline V gene has CDR1 SEHNR and CDR2 FQNEAQ (reference sequence). This CDR3 spans 13 amino acids. The V gene end was trimmed by 3 bases and the J gene end by 4 bases; junction bases not matched to a gene: 1. The CDR3 DNA follows: TGTGCCAGCAGCTTGAGCGGGGGAGAGACCCAGTACTTC. It codes for CASSLSGGETQYF.

In its sample, this clonotype was seen a few times. J is TRBJ1-2 and V is TRBV27; a weak D match, TRBD1 (5 bases). Trimming shortened V by 2 bases and J by 4 bases, and 17 bases separated the two germline ends. The CDR3 runs to 16 residues. The germline CDR1 and CDR2 sequences are MNHEY and SMNVEV (reference sequence). In DNA, the CDR3 is TGTGCCAGCAGTTTAACTCACGCGGGGGAAAGCTATGGCTACACCTTC. Its protein is CASSLTHAGESYGYTF.

The chain carries TRBV11-1 and TRBJ2-3; 8 bases are shared with TRBD1. The J segment lost 11 bases and the V segment lost 5 bases, leaving 9 bases of the junction unmatched. Germline CDR1 SGHAT, CDR2 FQDESV (reference sequence). CDR3 length: 13 amino acids. The CDR3 bases are TGTGCCAGCAGCCAAGCCAGGGGGCGATGGCAGTATTTT. This translates into CASSQARGRWQYF.

J is TRBJ2-1 and V is TRBV20-1, with D possibly being TRBD2 (7 bases). This CDR3 contains 14 residues. Germline CDR1 and CDR2: DFQATT and SNEGSKA (reference sequence). Trimming took 3 bases from V and 7 from J, leaving 16 bases between them. The CDR3 here is CSASRGALGNEQFF. The CDR3 nucleotides read TGCAGTGCTAGTCGGGGGGCACTTGGGAATGAGCAGTTCTTC.